This T cell receptor (beta chain) was recorded in a study of CD8 T cell repertoires and HIV-1 epitope variants. The CDR3 is 14 amino acids. Looked up from germline, CDR1 is MDHEN and CDR2 is SYDVKM. Trimming stripped 6 bases from V and 2 bases from J, with 14 bases between. The protocol was immunoSEQ multiplex PCR, while the TCRdb copy is restricted to in-frame clones and leaves out a portion. The table shows several thousand clones, with about two thirds occurring only once. A remark on this clone: Its antigen is unknown.

Material: cultured CD8+ T cells derived from PBMCs. V and J are TRBV28 and TRBJ2-7, with unresolved D. The sequence came from a male donor with HIV. CDR3 amino acids: CASRYPGPTYEQYF. The CDR3 coding sequence is TGTGCCAGCAGATATCCCGGGCCAACCTACGAGCAGTACTTC.